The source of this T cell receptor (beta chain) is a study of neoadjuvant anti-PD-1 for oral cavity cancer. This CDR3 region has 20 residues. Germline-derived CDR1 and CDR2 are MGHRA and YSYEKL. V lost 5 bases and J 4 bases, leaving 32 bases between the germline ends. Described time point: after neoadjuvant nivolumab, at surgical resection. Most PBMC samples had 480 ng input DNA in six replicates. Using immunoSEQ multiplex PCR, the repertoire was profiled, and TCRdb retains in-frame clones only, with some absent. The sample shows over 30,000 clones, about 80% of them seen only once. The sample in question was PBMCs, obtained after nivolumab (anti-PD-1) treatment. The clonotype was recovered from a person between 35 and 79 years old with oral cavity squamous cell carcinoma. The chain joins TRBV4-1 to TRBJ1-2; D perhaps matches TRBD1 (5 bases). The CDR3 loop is CASSSKGMNRPGPQIYGYTF. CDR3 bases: TGCGCCAGCAGCTCAAAGGGGATGAACCGGCCGGGACCCCAAATCTATGGCTACACCTTC.